This T cell receptor (beta chain) was captured by sequencing in a study of identical twins. Broader study findings: Fewer insertions were carried by abundant cord blood beta clonotypes, but none was seen in memory repertoires.

Each CDR3 protein is one row after TCRdb ran MiXCR on the 5' RACE reads. The table records roughly 150,000 distinct CDR3 sequences, roughly 3.3% of them present only once. With 3 bases removed from V and 9 bases from J, the gap between germline ends came to 21 bases. The CDR3 spans 17 residues. Many counts were recorded for this clonotype. Its antigen remains unknown. The receptor's source is a young man in good health. The rearrangement links TRBV12-3 or TRBV12-4 to TRBJ1-6; D is perhaps TRBD1 (5 bases). Material: memory T cells sorted from blood. CDR3 in amino acids: CASSFAPGLNGGSPLHF. The CDR3, as DNA: TGTGCCAGCAGTTTTGCTCCGGGACTCAACGGAGGTTCACCCCTCCACTTT.